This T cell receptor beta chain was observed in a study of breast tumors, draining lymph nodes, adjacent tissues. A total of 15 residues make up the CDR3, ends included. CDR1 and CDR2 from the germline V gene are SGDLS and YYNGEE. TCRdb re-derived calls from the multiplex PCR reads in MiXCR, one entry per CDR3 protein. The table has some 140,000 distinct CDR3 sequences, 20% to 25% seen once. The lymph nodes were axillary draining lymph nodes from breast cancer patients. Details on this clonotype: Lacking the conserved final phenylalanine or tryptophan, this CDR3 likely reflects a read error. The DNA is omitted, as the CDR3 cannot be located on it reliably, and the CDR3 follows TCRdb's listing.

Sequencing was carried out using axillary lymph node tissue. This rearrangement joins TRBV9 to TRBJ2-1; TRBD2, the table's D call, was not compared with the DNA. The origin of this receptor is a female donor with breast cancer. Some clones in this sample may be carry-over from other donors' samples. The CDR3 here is CASSLASGRANEQSS.